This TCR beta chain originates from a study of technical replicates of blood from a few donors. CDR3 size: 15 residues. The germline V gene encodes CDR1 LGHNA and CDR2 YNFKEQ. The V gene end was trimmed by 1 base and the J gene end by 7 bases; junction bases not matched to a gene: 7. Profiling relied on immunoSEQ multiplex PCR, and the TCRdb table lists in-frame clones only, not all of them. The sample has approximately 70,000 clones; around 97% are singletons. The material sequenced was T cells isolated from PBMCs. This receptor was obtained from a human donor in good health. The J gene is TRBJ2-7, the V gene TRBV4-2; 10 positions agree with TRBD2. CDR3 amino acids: CASSQVPAGGTEQYF. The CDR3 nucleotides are TGTGCCAGCAGCCAAGTCCCAGCGGGAGGGACTGAGCAGTACTTC.